The rows below give T cell receptor beta chains drawn from one sample of a study of blood T cell repertoires in COVID-19. The method was immunoSEQ multiplex PCR; TCRdb's version includes in-frame clones alone and lacks a portion of them. The sample yields 200,000 or so clones, roughly nine tenths seen once. Source material: PBMCs or T cells enriched from blood (not recorded which). These receptors were obtained from a young man who had recovered from COVID-19. Both conserved end residues are part of each CDR3. A D gene is named only where the DNA matches it firmly. The size entry is marked missing in some rows and otherwise reads once, few, many or a size class.

>-|TRBV10-3|-|TRBJ1-4
CAISESAVTNEKLFF
TGTGCCATCAGTGAGTCGGCGGTAACTAATGAAAAACTGTTTTTT
>-|TRBV13|TRBD2|TRBJ2-1
CASSLRLAGVNEQFF
TGTGCCAGCAGCTTACGTCTAGCGGGGGTTAATGAGCAGTTCTTC
>-|TRBV5-4|-|TRBJ2-7
CASSFGRDSYEQYF
TGTGCCAGCAGCTTTGGACGGGACTCCTACGAGCAGTACTTC
>-|TRBV19|-|TRBJ1-6
CASSPSDRTNSPLHF
TGTGCCAGTAGTCCCTCCGACAGAACGAATTCACCCCTCCACTTT
>-|TRBV9|-|TRBJ1-2
CASSEPGRYYGYTF
TGTGCCAGCAGCGAGCCGGGTAGATACTATGGCTACACCTTC
>-|TRBV4-2|-|TRBJ2-2
CASSQDRASRTGELFF
TGTGCCAGCAGCCAAGATCGCGCTAGCCGAACCGGGGAGCTGTTTTTT
>-|TRBV6-5|-|TRBJ1-6
CASSYSTGDSPLHF
TGTGCCAGCAGTTACTCGACCGGGGATTCACCCCTCCACTTT
>-|TRBV7-7|-|TRBJ2-5
CASSLGTGPGERVAQYF
TGTGCTAGCAGCTTAGGGACCGGCCCAGGGGAAAGAGTGGCCCAGTACTTC
>-|TRBV7-2|-|TRBJ2-7
CASSRGEVYEQYF
TGTGCCAGCAGTAGGGGTGAGGTCTACGAGCAGTACTTC
>-|TRBV19|-|TRBJ2-1
CASSRGGVSYNEQFF
TGTGCCAGTAGTCGAGGGGGAGTTTCCTACAATGAGCAGTTCTTC
>-|TRBV27|-|TRBJ1-4
CASSQRLAEKLFF
TGTGCCAGCAGTCAGCGACTGGCGGAAAAACTGTTTTTT
>-|TRBV27|-|TRBJ2-1
CASSLILTDNEQFF
TGTGCCAGCAGTTTAATACTTACCGACAATGAGCAGTTCTTC
>-|TRBV5-8|-|TRBJ1-5
CASSVDRIQPQHF
TGTGCCAGCAGCGTCGACAGGATTCAGCCCCAGCATTTT
>-|TRBV6-6|TRBD1|TRBJ2-2
CASSYSTGGMTGELFF
TGTGCCAGCAGTTACTCGACAGGGGGCATGACCGGGGAGCTGTTTTTT
>-|TRBV5-1|-|TRBJ1-6
CASSGRGNSPLHF
TGCGCCAGCAGCGGGAGGGGTAACTCACCCCTCCACTTT
>-|TRBV18|-|TRBJ1-5
CASSLGQSTGQPQHF
TGTGCCAGCTCACTCGGACAGTCAACGGGTCAGCCCCAGCATTTT
>-|TRBV25-1|TRBD1|TRBJ2-7
CASSEPGQGFDEQYF
TGTGCCAGCAGCGAGCCGGGACAGGGATTCGACGAGCAGTACTTC
>-|TRBV19|TRBD1|TRBJ1-2
CASSLGRLRTGTNGYTF
TGTGCCAGTAGTCTGGGTCGGTTACGGACAGGGACCAATGGCTACACCTTC
>once|TRBV3-1/TRBV3-2|-|TRBJ1-1
CASSQRNTEAFF
TGTGCCAGCAGCCAACGTAACACTGAAGCTTTCTTT
>few|TRBV10-3|TRBD1|TRBJ1-6
CAISERAGGSYNSPLHF
TGTGCCATCAGTGAGCGCGCAGGGGGCTCCTATAATTCACCCCTCCACTTT
>-|TRBV6-2/TRBV6-3|TRBD2|TRBJ2-4
CASSKLAGKEYF
TGTGCCAGCAGTAAGCTAGCGGGGAAAGAGTACTTC
>-|TRBV9|-|TRBJ1-2
CASSVDTNYGYTF
TGTGCCAGCAGCGTAGACACAAACTATGGCTACACCTTC
>-|TRBV11-2|-|TRBJ2-1
CASSLAQGLNEQFF
TGTGCCAGCAGCTTAGCCCAGGGCCTAAATGAGCAGTTCTTC
>-|TRBV10-2|-|TRBJ1-3
CASSAGVAGNTIYF
TGCGCCAGCAGCGCAGGGGTTGCTGGAAACACCATATATTTT
>once|TRBV7-9|-|TRBJ2-5
CASRRAGDGETQYF
TGTGCCAGCCGCCGCGCCGGGGATGGAGAGACCCAGTACTTC
>-|TRBV19|-|TRBJ1-4
CASASGATNEKLFF
TGTGCCAGCGCCTCCGGGGCAACTAATGAAAAACTGTTTTTT
>few|TRBV7-9|-|TRBJ1-6
CASTRGGNSPLHF
TGTGCCAGCACCCGGGGTGGGAATTCACCCCTCCACTTT
>-|TRBV28|TRBD1|TRBJ1-4
CASSPEGASNEKLFF
TGTGCCAGCAGTCCAGAGGGGGCTTCTAATGAAAAACTGTTTTTT
>-|TRBV5-5|TRBD1|TRBJ1-6
CASSPVWDRDNSPLHF
TGTGCCAGCAGCCCCGTCTGGGACAGGGACAACTCACCCCTCCACTTT
>-|TRBV6-5|-|TRBJ2-2
CASSLWRPNTGELFF
TGTGCCAGCAGTTTGTGGCGGCCGAACACCGGGGAGCTGTTTTTT